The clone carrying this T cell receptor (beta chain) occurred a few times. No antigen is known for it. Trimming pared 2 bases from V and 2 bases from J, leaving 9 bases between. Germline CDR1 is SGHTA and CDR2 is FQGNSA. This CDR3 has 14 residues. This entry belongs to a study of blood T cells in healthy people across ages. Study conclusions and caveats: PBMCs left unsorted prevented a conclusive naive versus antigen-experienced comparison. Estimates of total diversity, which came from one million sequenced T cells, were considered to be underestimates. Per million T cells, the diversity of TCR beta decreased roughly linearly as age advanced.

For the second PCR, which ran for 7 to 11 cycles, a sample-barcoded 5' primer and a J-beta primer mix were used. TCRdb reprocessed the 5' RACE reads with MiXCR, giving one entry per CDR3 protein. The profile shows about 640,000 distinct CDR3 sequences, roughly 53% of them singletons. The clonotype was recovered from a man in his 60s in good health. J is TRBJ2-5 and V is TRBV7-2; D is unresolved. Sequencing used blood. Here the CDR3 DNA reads TGTGCCAGCAGCTTAAGGCCCCTACAAGAGACCCAGTACTTC. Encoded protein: CASSLRPLQETQYF.